The 7 T cell receptor beta chains presented below share a single source sample, sequenced in a study of early T cells in non-severe SARS-CoV-2 infection (dated by TCRdb to the early 2020s). The library came from 5' RACE. Data came from a NextSeq 500. In TCRdb, the public reads were trimmed at Q25 with fastp and aligned with MiXCR, with productive beta chains retained. Rows with one shared CDR3 protein collapse into an entry with the most common genes and DNA. A total of almost 65,000 distinct CDR3 sequences appear in this sample, 4.9% of them only once. Jointly, the top ten make up under 6.5% of the sample. Sequenced input: whole blood. These receptors were collected from an adult who was a healthcare worker with PCR-confirmed SARS-CoV-2 infection or an uninfected control (not recorded which).

This clonotype was counted at least ten times. V and J are TRBV2 and TRBJ1-1, with D tentatively TRBD1 (5 bases). The CDR3 spans 13 residues. The ends were cut back, 6 bases at V and 0 bases at J, with 8 bases in the middle. The germline gives CDR1 SNHLY, CDR2 FYNNEI. DNA for the CDR3: TGTGCCAGCAGGGGGACGTTGAACACTGAAGCTTTCTTT. Protein: CASRGTLNTEAFF.

This clonotype has a count of ten or more. The V call is TRBV29-1, the J call TRBJ1-2, with 7 positions matching TRBD1. The V gene end was trimmed by 7 bases and the J gene end by 6 bases; junction bases not matched to a gene: 8. This CDR3 spans 12 amino acids. Germline V gene sequence: CDR1 SQVTM, CDR2 ANQGSEA. The CDR3 loop reads CSGAGGGDGYTF. CDR3 nucleotides: TGCAGCGGGGCTGGAGGGGGCGATGGCTACACCTTC.

This clonotype has at least ten counts. The J gene is TRBJ2-3, the V gene TRBV29-1; D possibly corresponds to TRBD2 (5 bases). The CDR3 length is 14 residues. From germline, CDR1 is SQVTM and CDR2 ANQGSEA. With 3 bases removed from V and 4 bases from J, the gap between germline ends came to 14 bases. The DNA for the CDR3 is TGCAGCGTTGAGAGAGGGCAGGTAGCAGATACGCAGTATTTT. This translates into CSVERGQVADTQYF.

A few counts support this clonotype. The chain uses TRBV10-3 and TRBJ2-7; TRBD2 matches at 8 bases. The CDR3 has 12 residues. Germline V CDR1 and CDR2: ENHRY, SYGVKD. V dropped 11 bases and J dropped 3; count of bases not matched to a gene: 6. CDR3 in amino acids: CAASGGSYEQYF. DNA of the CDR3: TGTGCCGCATCGGGGGGGAGCTACGAGCAGTACTTC.

This clonotype was seen repeatedly, ten times or more. The rearrangement links TRBV7-2 to TRBJ2-7; 8 positions agree with TRBD1. Germline V CDR1 and CDR2: SGHTA, FQGNSA. CDR3 length equals 14 residues. V trimming: 5 bases; J trimming: 5 bases; junction bases outside the gene matches: 8. Here the CDR3 reads CASSTRTGRDEQYF. The CDR3 coding sequence is TGTGCCAGCAGCACCCGGACAGGGAGAGACGAGCAGTACTTC.

This clonotype was counted ten times or more. This sequence joins TRBV20-1 and TRBJ2-2; tentative D call: TRBD1 (5 bases). Germline V gene lookup returns CDR1 DFQATT and CDR2 SNEGSKA (reference sequence). V lost 6 bases to trimming and J lost 4 bases, with 15 bases between them. CDR3 length: 14 residues. CDR3 in DNA: TGCAGTGCGCAGGGTCAGGGCCGCACCGGGGAGCTGTTTTTT. Its protein is CSAQGQGRTGELFF.

This clonotype was picked up many times. The V and J genes are TRBV29-1 and TRBJ2-7; 9 positions agree with TRBD2. Germline loops: CDR1 SQVTM, CDR2 ANQGSEA. The CDR3 has 16 residues. V gave up 4 bases and J gave up 5 bases; unmatched junction bases: 15. The CDR3 DNA reads TGCAGCGTTGCGGGGCTAGCGGGAAGGGTCTCGGACGAGCAGTACTTC. As protein: CSVAGLAGRVSDEQYF.